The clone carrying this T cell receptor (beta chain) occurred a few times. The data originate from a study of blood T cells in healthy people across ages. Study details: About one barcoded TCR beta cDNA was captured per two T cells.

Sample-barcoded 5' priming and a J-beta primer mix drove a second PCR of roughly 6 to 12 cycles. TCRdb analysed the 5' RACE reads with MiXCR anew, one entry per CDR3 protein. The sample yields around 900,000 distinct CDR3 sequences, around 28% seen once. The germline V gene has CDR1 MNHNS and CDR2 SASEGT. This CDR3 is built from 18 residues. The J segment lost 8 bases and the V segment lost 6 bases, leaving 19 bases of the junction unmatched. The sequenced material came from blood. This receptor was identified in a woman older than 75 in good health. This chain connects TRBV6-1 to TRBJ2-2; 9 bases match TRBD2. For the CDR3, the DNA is TGTGCCAGCAGCCATAGCCCCCGGCCTAGCGGGGTAATAGGGGAGCTGTTTTTT. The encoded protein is CASSHSPRPSGVIGELFF.